This T cell receptor beta chain was profiled in a study of shared clonotypes between healthy human individuals. As for the study in general: The study enrolled two women and three men aged 18 to 49. General observations from the study: The authors sampled blood alone, and tissue repertoires likely differ.

As concerns this clone: Its cognate antigen is unknown.

How the authors handled the data: ImmunoSEQ junction-only sequences lacked quality scores, so their filtering differed. TCRdb's table, derived via immunoSEQ multiplex PCR, lists solely in-frame clones and lacks some. Clonal size and the V and J genes are those of that table, whereas D and trimming came from the DNA. Of around 1.5 million clones listed, approximately 98% are singletons. The CDR3 totals 15 residues. With V trimmed by 5 bases and J by 6 bases, 12 bases remained unmatched. Germline CDR1 SGHVS, CDR2 FQNEAQ. The V call is TRBV7-8, the J call TRBJ2-5; 7 positions match TRBD2. The sample was naive CD4+ T cells sorted from blood. Stated subset: CD45RA+ positively selected. The source is a man aged 25 to 40 in good health. CDR3 bases: TGTGCCAGCAGCCCCCCCCGACTAGCCTTGAAGACCCAGTACTTC. Translating it yields CASSPPRLALKTQYF.